This TCR beta chain derives from a study of cytomegalovirus exposure and HLA in healthy donors. Findings of the study overall: Some TCR beta chains (about 180 of them) were listed as cytomegalovirus-associated. Most TCR beta V segments were productive about 90% or about 30% of the time in an earlier analysis. Most CMV-associated TCR beta chains were later found to appear HLA-restricted.

The junction had 7 bases not matched to a gene; V was cut back by 2 bases and J by 9 bases. From germline, CDR1 is SEHNR and CDR2 FQNEAQ (reference sequence). This CDR3 is 16 amino acids long. To note about this clone: Its antigen remains unidentified.

This PCR relied on a set of 60 Vbeta primers and 13 Jbeta primers. The method was immunoSEQ multiplex PCR; TCRdb's version includes in-frame clones alone and lacks a portion of them. The table lists 100,000 to 150,000 clones, about 71% of them singletons. The specimen was PBMCs. This receptor was obtained from a woman aged 45-65 years in good health and CMV-seronegative. V and J are TRBV7-9 and TRBJ2-1; TRBD2 matches at 13 bases. The CDR3 DNA is TGTGCCAGCAGCTTAAAAAGGACTAGCGGGAGAGGTGAGCAGTTCTTC. Its protein product is CASSLKRTSGRGEQFF.